These 24 T cell receptor beta chains share one sample of origin, sequenced in a study of identical twins (TCRdb year 2016). The method was 5' RACE. Sequencing used an Illumina HiSeq 2000. TCRdb trimmed the raw reads at Q25, called clones with MiXCR and kept productive beta chains. Each CDR3 protein appears once, grouped with its most common genes and DNA. Present in this sample are approximately 500,000 distinct CDR3 sequences, around 24% of which were seen just once. The ten top clones hold roughly 3% of the sample. This same sample was also part of a study on T cells expressing NK-cell markers.

The source material was CD4+ T cells sorted from blood. The receptors originated from a woman aged 18-35 years in good health.

This clonotype occurred a few times. V gene TRBV20-1 combines with J gene TRBJ1-5, with D perhaps TRBD1 (6 bases). Trimming removed 3 bases from V and 5 bases from J, with 17 bases in between. The CDR3 runs 15 residues. The germline gives CDR1 DFQATT, CDR2 SNEGSKA (reference sequence). The CDR3 loop is CSASPLTGLDQPQHF. DNA for the CDR3: TGCAGTGCTAGTCCCCTTACAGGGCTTGATCAGCCCCAGCATTTT.

This clonotype has ten or more counts. The chain is built from TRBV7-2 and TRBJ2-3, with a possible D match to TRBD2 (5 bases). The CDR3 extends over 15 amino acids. The germline gives CDR1 SGHTA, CDR2 FQGNSA. V shed 0 bases and J shed 0 bases, with 7 bases lying between them. The CDR3, as DNA: TGTGCCAGCAGCTTAGCGCCGGGAAGCACAGATACGCAGTATTTT. Translating gives CASSLAPGSTDTQYF.

The chain links TRBV11-3 to TRBJ2-2; D possibly corresponds to TRBD2 (6 bases). V was shortened by 6 bases and J by 6 bases, with 17 bases between the two germline ends. The CDR3 sequence is 15 residues long. CDR1 is SGHNT, CDR2 YENEEA, per germline. The CDR3 spells CASRPQNGGPGELFF. The CDR3 region has the DNA TGTGCCAGCAGACCACAAAACGGGGGACCCGGGGAGCTGTTTTTT. The entire variable domain, with the rest obtained from reference TRBV11-3 and TRBJ2-2, is as follows: EAGVVQSPRYKIIEKKQPVAFWCNPISGHNTLYWYLQNLGQGPELLIRYENEEAVDDSQLPKDRFSAERLKGVDSTLKIQPAELGDSAVYLCASRPQNGGPGELFFGEGSRLTVL.

This clonotype was counted ten times or more. This chain connects TRBV7-8 to TRBJ2-3, with D maybe TRBD2 (5 bases). Germline-derived CDR1 and CDR2 are SGHVS and FQNEAQ. V lost 8 bases, J lost 5 bases, and 14 bases lay in between. The CDR3 totals 13 residues. CDR3 protein: CASEREFLDTQYF. The CDR3 DNA is TGTGCCAGCGAACGGGAATTTCTAGATACGCAGTATTTT.

This chain joins TRBV10-3 and TRBJ2-2; the match to TRBD1 covers 9 bases. Germline CDR1 reads ENHRY; CDR2 reads SYGVKD. The CDR3 spans 14 residues. The junction had 3 bases not matched to a gene; V was cut back by 6 bases and J by 4 bases. The CDR3 sequence is CAISGQGTTGELFF. CDR3 DNA: TGTGCCATCAGCGGACAGGGGACCACCGGGGAGCTGTTTTTT.

This clonotype was counted only a few times. The V and J genes are TRBV18 and TRBJ2-7; 10 bases match TRBD1. Trimming cost V 3 bases and J 5 bases; bases outside gene matches: 4. The CDR3 runs 14 residues. The germline CDR1 and CDR2 sequences are KGHSH and LQKENI. This chain's CDR3 is CASSPGQGSNEQYF. The CDR3 region has the DNA TGTGCCAGCTCACCGGGACAGGGGTCCAACGAGCAGTACTTC.

This clonotype was picked up a small number of times. The V gene is TRBV5-1, the J gene TRBJ2-7, with a possible D match to TRBD1 (6 bases). V lost 0 bases, J lost 3 bases, and 13 bases lay in between. Germline V lookup: CDR1 SGHRS, CDR2 YFSETQ. The CDR3 extends over 15 amino acids. This chain's CDR3 is CASSLVQGSVYEQYF. Here the CDR3 DNA reads TGCGCCAGCAGCTTGGTCCAGGGGTCGGTCTACGAGCAGTACTTC.

This clonotype occurred many times. The V gene is TRBV20-1, the J gene TRBJ2-3, with D unclear. The CDR3 has 10 amino acids. Germline V gene lookup returns CDR1 DFQATT and CDR2 SNEGSKA (reference sequence). Trimming removed 6 bases from V and 8 bases from J, with 9 bases in between. In DNA form, the CDR3 reads TGCAGTGCCTCCAGTGGTACGCAGTATTTT. It encodes CSASSGTQYF.

The V gene is TRBV7-2, the J gene TRBJ1-2; D unclear. There are 15 residues in the CDR3. V lost 1 base, J lost 8 bases, and 17 bases lay in between. The germline V gene has CDR1 SGHTA and CDR2 FQGNSA. CDR3 DNA: TGTGCCAGCAGCTTAGGGAACAGCGGAGCCCTCGGCTACACCTTC. Translating it yields CASSLGNSGALGYTF. Using reference TRBV7-2 and TRBJ1-2 for the parts outside the CDR3, the full variable domain is GAGVSQSPSNKVTEKGKDVELRCDPISGHTALYWYRQSLGQGLEFLIYFQGNSAPDKSGLPSDRFSAERTGGSVSTLTIQRTQQEDSAVYLCASSLGNSGALGYTFGSGTRLTVV.

The chain has TRBV11-3 and TRBJ2-2, with D perhaps TRBD1 (5 bases). This CDR3 spans 14 amino acids. In germline, CDR1 is SGHNT, CDR2 YENEEA. Deletions cut 3 bases from V and 6 bases from J, with 11 bases between. The CDR3 sequence is CASSFQGAPGELFF. The CDR3 DNA sequence: TGTGCCAGCAGCTTTCAAGGGGCTCCCGGGGAGCTGTTTTTT.

The chain employs TRBV12-3 or TRBV12-4 and TRBJ2-4; D may be TRBD2 (5 bases). The CDR3 consists of 15 residues. V was shortened by 6 bases and J by 0 bases, with 12 bases between the two germline ends. CDR3 sequence reads: CASSLTRGAKNIQYF. The DNA for the CDR3 is TGTGCCAGCAGCCTCACCCGGGGAGCCAAAAACATTCAGTACTTC.

This clonotype was counted between two and nine times. This sequence joins TRBV6-5 and TRBJ1-2; D gene unclear. Germline CDR1 reads MNHEY; CDR2 reads SVGAGI. The CDR3 is 13 residues long. Trimming removed 2 bases at V and 7 bases at J, with 11 bases between. The CDR3 bases are TGTGCCAGCAGTTACGAGTGGGGTTCTGGCTACACCTTC. Translated, it gives CASSYEWGSGYTF.

The rearrangement links TRBV7-6 to TRBJ2-5; D is unclear. Germline loops: CDR1 SGHVS, CDR2 FNYEAQ. CDR3 size: 13 residues. The ends were cut back, 4 bases at V and 8 bases at J, with 14 bases in the middle. For the CDR3, the DNA is TGTGCCAGCAGCTCGCTATTACCACTAACCCAGTACTTC. Amino acid sequence: CASSSLLPLTQYF. Full variable domain (rest looked up from reference TRBV7-6 and TRBJ2-5): GAGVSQSPRYKVTKRGQDVALRCDPISGHVSLYWYRQALGQGPEFLTYFNYEAQQDKSGLPNDRFSAERPEGSISTLTIQRTEQRDSAMYRCASSSLLPLTQYFGPGTRLLVL.

V is TRBV20-1 and J is TRBJ1-1; no clear D gene. This CDR3 is 15 amino acids long. Germline V gene sequence: CDR1 DFQATT, CDR2 SNEGSKA (reference sequence). V was trimmed by 5 bases and J by 4 bases, leaving 20 bases between them. This CDR3 reads CSAQTRGDPSTEAFF. CDR3 bases: TGCAGTGCTCAAACGCGGGGAGATCCGAGCACTGAAGCTTTCTTT.

V usage is TRBV5-1 and J usage is TRBJ1-4; maybe TRBD1 (5 bases). The germline CDR1 and CDR2 sequences are SGHRS and YFSETQ. Trimming removed 0 bases at V and 8 bases at J, with 14 bases between. CDR3 size: 15 residues. CDR3 DNA sequence: TGCGCCAGCAGCTTGGGAGGGGAGTTTGGCGAAAAACTGTTTTTT. This sequence encodes CASSLGGEFGEKLFF.

This chain joins TRBV10-3 and TRBJ2-5; D remains ambiguous. The CDR3 contains 14 residues. Trimming took off 6 bases at V and 1 base at J, with 12 bases between the two ends. Germline CDR1 and CDR2: ENHRY and SYGVKD. CDR3 nucleotides: TGTGCCATCAGCCTCGACTCGTTCCAAGAGACCCAGTACTTC. Translated, it gives CAISLDSFQETQYF.

This clonotype was observed a few times. This rearrangement joins TRBV5-1 to TRBJ2-3; the D is unclear. Germline CDR1 SGHRS, CDR2 YFSETQ. The length of the CDR3 is 17 residues. Between the trimmed V and J ends, which lost 4 bases and 0 bases, there was a span of 18 bases. The CDR3 is CASSRKDTIRSTDTQYF. CDR3 coding DNA: TGCGCCAGCAGCAGAAAGGATACGATTCGTAGCACAGATACGCAGTATTTT.

The V gene is TRBV7-2, the J gene TRBJ2-7; TRBD2 matches at 8 bases. From germline, CDR1 is SGHTA and CDR2 FQGNSA. V was clipped by 1 base and J by 6 bases; unmatched bases: 8. The CDR3 has 15 amino acids. The CDR3 sequence: CASSLESSGRSEQYF. The CDR3 DNA reads TGTGCCAGCAGCTTAGAATCCAGCGGGAGAAGCGAGCAGTACTTC.

The chain joins TRBV5-6 to TRBJ1-1; 7 bases agree with TRBD1. Unmatched junction bases numbered 8, after V lost 4 bases and J lost 2 bases. The length of the CDR3 is 15 residues. CDR1 is SGHDT and CDR2 is YYEEEE in the germline V gene. CDR3 bases: TGTGCCAGCAGCGCCTTAGGGGGCTTAAACACTGAAGCTTTCTTT. Translation gives CASSALGGLNTEAFF. The variable domain in full, completed from reference TRBV5-6 and TRBJ1-1, reads DAGVTQSPTHLIKTRGQQVTLRCSPKSGHDTVSWYQQALGQGPQFIFQYYEEEERQRGNFPDRFSGHQFPNYSSELNVNALLLGDSALYLCASSALGGLNTEAFFGQGTRLTVV.

This clonotype was observed at least ten times. CDR3 sequence reads: CASSLEPSAYTQYF. CDR3 DNA sequence: TGTGCCAGCAGCTTAGAACCTAGCGCGTATACGCAGTATTTT. The rearrangement links TRBV11-2 to TRBJ2-3; tentatively, D is TRBD2 (6 bases). The length of the CDR3 is 14 residues. Trimming removed 0 bases from V and 7 bases from J, with 11 bases in between. Germline CDR1 SGHAT, CDR2 FQNNGV.

This clonotype was seen once. V is TRBV10-2 and J is TRBJ2-5; TRBD2 matches 9 bases. With 6 bases clipped from V and 5 bases from J, the junction kept 13 bases outside the gene matches. The CDR3 has 16 amino acids. Looked up from germline, CDR1 is WSHSY and CDR2 is SAAADI. The CDR3 DNA sequence: TGCGCCAGCAGCATGCGAGTAGCGGGAGTTTCGGAGACCCAGTACTTC. Amino acids: CASSMRVAGVSETQYF.

This chain joins TRBV12-5 and TRBJ2-1, with 7 bases aligning to TRBD2. CDR1 and CDR2 (germline): LGHNT, FRNRAP. The CDR3 contains 14 residues. The trim removed 7 bases at V and 8 bases at J, leaving 11 bases unmatched. CDR3 bases: TGTGCTAGTGCTCTTGGCGGGAGCTTGGATGAGCAGTTCTTC. Amino acids: CASALGGSLDEQFF. The whole variable domain, filled in from reference TRBV12-5 and TRBJ2-1, reads DARVTQTPRHKVTEMGQEVTMRCQPILGHNTVFWYRQTMMQGLELLAYFRNRAPLDDSGMPKDRFSAEMPDATLATLKIQPSEPRDSAVYFCASALGGSLDEQFFGPGTRLTVL.

The V gene is TRBV18, the J gene TRBJ1-2; D uncertain. Trimming took off 2 bases at V and 6 bases at J, with 10 bases between the two ends. The CDR3 is 13 amino acids. In germline, CDR1 is KGHSH, CDR2 LQKENI. The CDR3 loop reads CASSPSPVDGYTF. CDR3 DNA sequence: TGTGCCAGCTCACCATCTCCTGTTGATGGCTACACCTTC.

V and J are TRBV5-1 and TRBJ1-6; D remains ambiguous. Per the germline V gene, CDR1 is SGHRS and CDR2 is YFSETQ. V lost 7 bases and J lost 11, with 22 bases in between. The CDR3 length is 15 residues. DNA of the CDR3: TGCGCCAGCGAGGCCTTCTCGGGATCCTCGACACCCCTCCACTTT. Translation gives CASEAFSGSSTPLHF. The full variable domain, in which reference TRBV5-1 and TRBJ1-6 provide the parts outside the CDR3, is KAGVTQTPRYLIKTRGQQVTLSCSPISGHRSVSWYQQTPGQGLQFLFEYFSETQRNKGNFPGRFSGRQFSNSRSEMNVSTLELGDSALYLCASEAFSGSSTPLHFGNGTRLTVT.